This T cell receptor (beta chain) was found in a study of technical replicates of blood from several donors. The protocol was immunoSEQ multiplex PCR, while the TCRdb copy is restricted to in-frame clones and leaves out a portion. This table has some 77,000 clones, approximately 83% appearing once. The CDR3 is 14 amino acids. CDR1 SGHAT and CDR2 FQNNGV come from the germline V gene. Trimming removed 2 bases from V and 3 bases from J, with 9 bases in between. This TCR derives from a human donor in good health. Some clones in this sample may be carry-over from other donors' samples. This sequence joins TRBV11-2 and TRBJ2-3; D gene uncertain. The sequencing input was PBMCs. DNA for the CDR3: TGTGCCAGCAGCTTACTTGGGCTAACAGATACGCAGTATTTT. Encoded protein: CASSLLGLTDTQYF.